This paragraph covers one T cell receptor beta chain sequence. Original handling: Estimates of nucleated cell counts were drawn from the amplification of reference gene primers. Generated by immunoSEQ multiplex PCR, the TCRdb table keeps only in-frame clones and is missing some. The V and J calls and the clone size are those of that table, but D and trimming were determined from the DNA. The top ten clones hold 15% to 20% of a sample with 50,000 to 75,000 clones, roughly 80% of them seen once. V gave up 10 bases and J gave up 7 bases, with 13 bases separating them. This CDR3 is built from 11 residues. CDR1 and CDR2 from the germline V gene are MDHEN and SYDVKM. These data belong to a study of blood T cell repertoires in COVID-19. Study background: Sites across the United States, Italy and Spain contributed samples from acute and convalescent COVID-19. T cells, B-cell-depleted T cells, or PBMCs provided the cDNA or gDNA that served as material.

The specimen was peripheral blood. The receptor was isolated from a man aged 55 to 70 with acute or convalescent COVID-19. This chain joins TRBV28 and TRBJ1-1; tentative D call: TRBD1 (5 bases). Written as DNA, the CDR3 is TGTGCCACAACGGGGGTGAATGAAGCTTTCTTT. Its protein product is CATTGVNEAFF.